Shown below are 24 T cell receptor beta chains from a single sample sequenced in a study of T-cell reconstitution after alpha-beta-depleted transplantation in children. Unique molecular identifiers were built into the TCRbeta library. TCRdb re-called the PCR reads with MiXCR, one entry per CDR3 protein. The table includes around 450,000 distinct CDR3 sequences, about 10% detected once. The sample was PBMCs, taken before TCRalphabeta/CD19-depleted stem cell transplant. These receptor sequences come from a child aged 2 to 15 with inherited bone marrow failure, due to receive a stem cell transplant.

A word on this clonotype: This may be a read error: a much more frequent sequence differs by one nucleotide. The chain has TRBV9 and TRBJ2-7; 8 positions agree with TRBD2. The CDR3 is made up of 17 amino acids. Germline V gene data show CDR1 as SGDLS and CDR2 as YYNGEE. The CDR3 loop reads CASSVGTLPGGPHELYF. The DNA of the CDR3 is TGTGCCAGCAGCGTGGGGACCCTTCCGGGAGGGCCGCACGAGCTGTACTTC.

There are many counts of this clonotype. The rearrangement joins TRBV18 to TRBJ1-3; no clear D gene. The CDR3 covers 20 residues. V gave up 1 base and J gave up 0 bases, with 22 bases separating them. Germline CDR1 and CDR2: KGHSH and LQKENI. CDR3: CASSPLGDGGFTVSGNTIYF. The CDR3 DNA follows: TGTGCCAGCTCACCACTCGGAGACGGAGGGTTCACTGTCTCTGGAAACACCATATATTTT.

This clonotype appeared many times. The V gene is TRBV25-1, the J gene TRBJ1-5; D is ambiguous. Trimming left V 11 bases short and J 0 bases short, with 20 bases between. This CDR3 contains 16 residues. The germline V gene encodes CDR1 MGHDK and CDR2 SYGVNS. This chain's CDR3 is CALPPTTVYSNQPQHF. Here the CDR3 DNA reads TGTGCCCTCCCTCCTACCACGGTGTATAGCAATCAGCCCCAGCATTTT. Supplemented by reference TRBV25-1 and TRBJ1-5, the full variable domain reads EADIYQTPRYLVIGTGKKITLECSQTMGHDKMYWYQQDPGMELHLIHYSYGVNSTEKGDLSSESTVSRIRTEHFPLTLESARPSHTSQYLCALPPTTVYSNQPQHFGDGTRLSIL.

V is TRBV7-8 and J is TRBJ2-3; TRBD1 might be the D (6 bases). V lost 3 bases and J 0 bases, leaving 13 bases between the germline ends. In germline, CDR1 is SGHVS, CDR2 FQNEAQ. The CDR3 has 16 amino acids. DNA for the CDR3: TGTGCCAGCAGCTTTTACTGGGGGCAAAGCACAGATACGCAGTATTTT. Residues: CASSFYWGQSTDTQYF.

This clonotype was seen more than once but under ten times. This CDR3 is CASTGLEETQYF. The CDR3 DNA sequence: TGTGCCAGCACAGGGTTGGAAGAGACCCAGTACTTC. V and J are TRBV18 and TRBJ2-5; possible D gene TRBD1, 6 bases. The CDR3 extends over 12 amino acids. Germline V gene sequence: CDR1 KGHSH, CDR2 LQKENI. The V end was cut by 8 bases, the J end by 3 bases, with 10 bases between. The whole variable domain, remainder taken from reference TRBV18 and TRBJ2-5, is NAGVMQNPRHLVRRRGQEARLRCSPMKGHSHVYWYRQLPEEGLKFMVYLQKENIIDESGMPKERFSAEFPKEGPSILRIQQVVRGDSAAYFCASTGLEETQYFGPGTRLLVL.

The CDR3: CSVDPPLAPGVWPHNEQFF. Here the CDR3 DNA reads TGCAGCGTTGACCCCCCACTAGCGCCAGGGGTGTGGCCCCACAATGAGCAGTTCTTC. This chain joins TRBV29-1 and TRBJ2-1; D possibly corresponds to TRBD2 (7 bases). V was clipped by 3 bases and J by 5 bases, with 29 bases between them. The CDR3 extends over 19 amino acids. The germline V gene has CDR1 SQVTM and CDR2 ANQGSEA.

This clonotype has more than one count but fewer than ten. The chain joins TRBV7-6 to TRBJ2-7; D is perhaps TRBD1 (6 bases). The CDR3 has 13 residues. The V end was cut by 5 bases, the J end by 9 bases, with 17 bases between. Looked up from germline, CDR1 is SGHVS and CDR2 is FNYEAQ. CDR3 region: CASSLGDNRSQYF. The CDR3 DNA sequence: TGTGCCAGCAGCCTTGGGGACAATAGGTCGCAGTACTTC.

This clonotype occurred many times. This sequence joins TRBV29-1 and TRBJ2-1; 14 positions agree with TRBD2. The CDR3 spans 14 residues. V gave up 4 bases and J gave up 8 bases; unmatched junction bases: 4. In germline, CDR1 is SQVTM, CDR2 ANQGSEA. The CDR3 protein is CSVAGTSGSYEQFF. The CDR3 DNA is TGCAGCGTTGCCGGGACTAGCGGGAGCTATGAGCAGTTCTTC.

This clonotype was observed at least ten times. V usage is TRBV15 and J usage is TRBJ1-2, with D possibly TRBD1 on 5 matching bases. There are 14 residues in the CDR3. Germline values: CDR1 LNHNV, CDR2 YYDKDF (reference sequence). V lost 3 bases and J 7 bases, leaving 15 bases between the germline ends. The CDR3 DNA reads TGTGCCACCAGCAGGGACAACCAGGGAGGTGGCTACACCTTC. Its protein is CATSRDNQGGGYTF.

This chain links TRBV5-1 with TRBJ2-5, with a possible D match to TRBD2 (5 bases). Germline values: CDR1 SGHRS, CDR2 YFSETQ. The CDR3 is 13 amino acids. Deletions cut 3 bases from V and 3 bases from J, with 9 bases between. The CDR3 nucleotides read TGCGCCAGCAGCTCGGACGGGAAAGAGACCCAGTACTTC. Protein: CASSSDGKETQYF.

The sample holds many counts of this clonotype. The CDR3 region has the DNA TGTGCCAGCAGCTCCGACCTAGGGACAGACGATGATCCCTTTAGCACAGATACGCAGTATTTT. The encoded protein is CASSSDLGTDDDPFSTDTQYF. The chain combines TRBV6-2 or TRBV6-3 with TRBJ2-3; 7 positions agree with TRBD1. CDR3 length: 21 amino acids. V shed 6 bases and J 0 bases; nucleotides not matched to a gene: 24. Germline V lookup: CDR1 MNHEY, CDR2 SVGEGT.

This clonotype was recorded a few times. This sequence joins TRBV7-9 and TRBJ1-2, with 10 bases aligning to TRBD1. Germline values: CDR1 SEHNR, CDR2 FQNEAQ (reference sequence). The length of the CDR3 is 15 residues. Losses at the gene ends were 5 bases for V and 4 bases for J; bases not matched to a gene: 7. The CDR3 bases are TGTGCCAGCAGCGCCGGACAGGGGGGCATCTATGGCTACACCTTC. Encoded protein: CASSAGQGGIYGYTF. Combining the CDR3 with reference TRBV7-9 and TRBJ1-2 gives the whole variable domain DTGVSQNPRHKITKRGQNVTFRCDPISEHNRLYWYRQTLGQGPEFLTYFQNEAQLEKSRLLSDRFSAERPKGSFSTLEIQRTEQGDSAMYLCASSAGQGGIYGYTFGSGTRLTVV.

The chain links TRBV30 to TRBJ1-4; D might be TRBD1 (5 bases). V was clipped by 1 base and J by 6 bases, with 9 bases between them. Germline-derived CDR1 and CDR2 are GTSNPN and SVGIG (reference sequence). The CDR3 length is 13 residues. The chain's CDR3 is CAWSDSGHEKLFF. The CDR3 DNA reads as TGTGCCTGGAGTGATTCGGGGCATGAAAAACTGTTTTTT.

There are many counts of this clonotype. The V gene is TRBV20-1, the J gene TRBJ2-3, with TRBD2 matching 7 bases. In germline, CDR1 is DFQATT, CDR2 SNEGSKA (reference sequence). CDR3 length equals 17 residues. With 4 bases clipped from V and 0 bases from J, the junction kept 13 bases outside the gene matches. CDR3: CSAIPTTSAHSTDTQYF. The CDR3 DNA is TGCAGTGCTATCCCCACTACTAGCGCTCATAGCACAGATACGCAGTATTTT.

V and J are TRBV29-1 and TRBJ2-7; weak D call: TRBD1 (6 bases). The germline V gene encodes CDR1 SQVTM and CDR2 ANQGSEA. The germline V and J ends were trimmed by 1 base and 3 bases, with 13 bases remaining between them. CDR3 length: 14 residues. The CDR3 nucleotides are TGCAGCGTTGAAGGCTGGGGGCCTAACTACGAGCAGTACTTC. It is translated as CSVEGWGPNYEQYF.

The chain has TRBV7-6 and TRBJ2-5; 12 bases agree with TRBD2. CDR3 length equals 20 residues. Losses at the gene ends were 0 bases for V and 2 bases for J; bases not matched to a gene: 13. Germline V lookup: CDR1 SGHVS, CDR2 FNYEAQ. The DNA for the CDR3 is TGTGCCAGCAGCTTAGCGTTCCCTCTAGCGGGAGGGACCCAACAAGAGACCCAGTACTTC. Translating it yields CASSLAFPLAGGTQQETQYF.

This clonotype was picked up many times. The chain is built from TRBV29-1 and TRBJ2-2; D is uncertain. Looked up from germline, CDR1 is SQVTM and CDR2 is ANQGSEA. Trimming pared 1 base from V and 6 bases from J, leaving 9 bases between. The CDR3 length is 13 residues. The CDR3 loop reads CSVEAGRSGELFF. Written as DNA, the CDR3 is TGCAGCGTTGAAGCGGGTAGATCCGGGGAGCTGTTTTTT.

The sample holds a few counts of this clonotype. The chain employs TRBV12-3 or TRBV12-4 and TRBJ1-2; 10 nucleotides match TRBD1. V lost 3 bases to trimming and J lost 5 bases; unmatched junction nucleotides: 3. CDR3 length equals 14 residues. CDR3 amino acids: CASSLTGGAYGYTF. As DNA, the CDR3 is TGTGCCAGCAGTTTGACAGGGGGCGCGTATGGCTACACCTTC.

This clonotype was observed at least ten times. The genes are TRBV20-1 and TRBJ1-4, with D possibly matching TRBD1 (6 bases). Germline V gives CDR1 DFQATT, CDR2 SNEGSKA (reference sequence). V lost 0 bases and J lost 7, with 15 bases in between. The CDR3 loop spans 15 amino acids. CDR3 sequence: CSARDRGGIGEKLFF. CDR3 bases: TGCAGTGCTAGAGATCGTGGGGGCATCGGTGAAAAACTGTTTTTT.

The sample holds a few counts of this clonotype. V is TRBV19 and J is TRBJ2-1, with TRBD2 matching 12 bases. CDR3 size: 16 residues. Trimming at V came to 1 base and at J to 4 bases, leaving 2 bases not matched to a gene. From germline, CDR1 is LNHDA and CDR2 SQIVND (reference sequence). CDR3 bases: TGTGCCAGTAGTATAGTAGGACTAGCGGGATACAATGAGCAGTTCTTC. This codes for CASSIVGLAGYNEQFF.

Many counts were recorded for this clonotype. The chain couples TRBV5-4 to TRBJ2-7; 12 nucleotides line up with TRBD2. In germline, CDR1 is SGHNT, CDR2 YYREEE (reference sequence). This CDR3 is built from 17 residues. Trimming at V came to 1 base and at J to 6 bases, leaving 11 bases not matched to a gene. CDR3 nucleotide sequence: TGTGCCAGCAGCTTGCAGACTAGCGGGAGAATGGTGGGCGAGCAGTACTTC. This gives the protein CASSLQTSGRMVGEQYF.

The chain recombines TRBV4-3 with TRBJ2-2; possible D gene TRBD2, 5 bases. The V end was cut by 1 base, the J end by 1 base, with 13 bases between. Germline V lookup: CDR1 LGHNA, CDR2 YSLEER. The CDR3 contains 17 residues. CDR3 coding DNA: TGCGCCAGCAGCCAAGGGAGGTCCGGCGGGAACACCGGGGAGCTGTTTTTT. Its translation: CASSQGRSGGNTGELFF.

The chain joins TRBV7-9 to TRBJ2-3, with D tentatively TRBD1 or TRBD2 (5 bases each). Per germline, CDR1 SEHNR and CDR2 FQNEAQ (reference sequence). The CDR3 is 12 residues long. V was trimmed by 9 bases and J by 1 base, leaving 8 bases between them. CDR3 protein: CASRGRTDTQYF. CDR3 nucleotides: TGTGCCAGTCGGGGACGCACAGATACGCAGTATTTT.

This clonotype occurred a few times. The chain couples TRBV30 to TRBJ2-1; D is tentatively TRBD1 or TRBD2 (6 bases each). Germline V gives CDR1 GTSNPN, CDR2 SVGIG (reference sequence). V lost 2 bases to trimming and J lost 5 bases, with 7 bases between them. This CDR3 is 12 amino acids long. As DNA, the CDR3 is TGTGCCTGGAGTAGGGGGGACAATGAGCAGTTCTTC. Translation gives CAWSRGDNEQFF.